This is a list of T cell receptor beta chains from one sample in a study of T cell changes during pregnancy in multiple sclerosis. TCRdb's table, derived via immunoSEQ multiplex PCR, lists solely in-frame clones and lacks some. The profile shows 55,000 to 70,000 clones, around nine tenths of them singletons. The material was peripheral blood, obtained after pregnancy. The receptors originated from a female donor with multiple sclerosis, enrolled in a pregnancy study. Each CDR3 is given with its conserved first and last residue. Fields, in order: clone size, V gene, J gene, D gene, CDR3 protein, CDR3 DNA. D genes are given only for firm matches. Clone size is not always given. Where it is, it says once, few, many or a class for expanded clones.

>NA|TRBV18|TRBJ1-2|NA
CASSPGTGRGYTF
TGTGCCAGCTCACCCGGGACGGGGAGGGGCTACACCTTC
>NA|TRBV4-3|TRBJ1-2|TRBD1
CASSRTGTANYGYTF
TGCGCCAGCAGCCGGACTGGGACAGCAAACTATGGCTACACCTTC
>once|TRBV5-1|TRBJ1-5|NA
CASSLMGGYQPQHF
TGCGCCAGCAGCTTGATGGGGGGTTATCAGCCCCAGCATTTT
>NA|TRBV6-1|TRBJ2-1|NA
CASYGRGPSYNEQFF
TGTGCCAGCTATGGGCGGGGGCCATCCTACAATGAGCAGTTCTTC
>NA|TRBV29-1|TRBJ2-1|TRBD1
CSVRGGTGVDEQFF
TGCAGCGTCCGGGGCGGGACAGGGGTCGATGAGCAGTTCTTC
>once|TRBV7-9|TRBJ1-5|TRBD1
CASSYGTGRQPQHF
TGTGCCAGCAGCTACGGGACAGGGCGTCAGCCCCAGCATTTT
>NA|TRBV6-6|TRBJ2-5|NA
CASSPGKETQYF
TGTGCCAGCAGCCCAGGAAAAGAGACCCAGTACTTC
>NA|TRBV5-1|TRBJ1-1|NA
CASSLESNTEAFF
TGCGCCAGCAGCCTGGAGAGTAACACTGAAGCTTTCTTT
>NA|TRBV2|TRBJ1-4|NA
CASSEQGTNEKLFF
TGTGCCAGCAGTGAACAGGGAACTAATGAAAAACTGTTTTTT
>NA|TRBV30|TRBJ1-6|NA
CAWSVLLGAYNSPLHF
TGTGCCTGGAGTGTACTGTTGGGGGCTTATAATTCACCCCTCCACTTT
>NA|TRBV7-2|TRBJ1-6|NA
CASSYLGAPLHF
TGTGCCAGCAGCTACCTCGGGGCACCCCTCCACTTT
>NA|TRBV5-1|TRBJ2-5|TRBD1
CASSTGTGEEETQYF
TGCGCCAGCAGCACCGGGACAGGGGAGGAGGAGACCCAGTACTTC
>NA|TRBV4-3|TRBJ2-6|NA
CASSQDPGTGANVLTF
TGCGCCAGCAGCCAAGATCCAGGGACTGGGGCCAACGTCCTGACTTTC
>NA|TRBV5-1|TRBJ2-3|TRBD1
CASREQGEPTDTQYF
TGCGCCAGCAGGGAACAGGGGGAGCCCACAGATACGCAGTATTTT
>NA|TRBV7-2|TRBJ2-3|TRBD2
CASSFLAGAYTDTQYF
TGTGCCAGCAGCTTCTTAGCGGGGGCCTACACAGATACGCAGTATTTT
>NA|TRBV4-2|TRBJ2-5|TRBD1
CASSQGTGGETQYF
TGTGCCAGCAGCCAAGGGACAGGGGGAGAGACCCAGTACTTC
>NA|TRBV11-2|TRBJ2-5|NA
CASSRLGPVQETQYF
TGTGCCAGCAGCCGTCTTGGTCCAGTCCAAGAGACCCAGTACTTC
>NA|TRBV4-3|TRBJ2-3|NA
CASSQEGVRDTQYF
TGCGCCAGCAGCCAAGAAGGGGTTAGAGATACGCAGTATTTT